Each of the 25 T cell receptor beta chains below was sequenced from the same sample in a study of cytomegalovirus exposure and HLA in healthy donors. 60 Vbeta and 13 Jbeta primers were used in PCR. Here immunoSEQ multiplex PCR was the method, and the copy in TCRdb shows in-frame clones only, minus some. Of roughly 80,000 clones in the sample, less than 80% were seen once. Sequenced material: PBMCs. Receptors were obtained from a woman between 50 and 59 years old in good health and CMV-seropositive.

This rearrangement joins TRBV2 to TRBJ2-3; 16 bases are shared with TRBD2. With V trimmed by 9 bases and J by 2 bases, 14 bases remained unmatched. Looked up from germline, CDR1 is SNHLY and CDR2 is FYNNEI. The CDR3 consists of 19 residues. The CDR3 coding sequence is TGTGCCAGTGATGATGGGGGACTAGCGGGGGGGCCCAACACAGATACGCAGTATTTT. Its protein is CASDDGGLAGGPNTDTQYF.

V usage is TRBV6-5 and J usage is TRBJ1-2; D might be TRBD1 (5 bases). CDR1 is MNHEY, CDR2 SVGAGI, per germline. Trimming took off 6 bases at V and 6 bases at J, with 17 bases between the two ends. The CDR3 is 14 amino acids. For the CDR3, the DNA is TGTGCCAGCAGCCAGACGACAGAACCTAATGGCTACACCTTC. Translating it yields CASSQTTEPNGYTF.

This rearrangement joins TRBV5-1 to TRBJ2-7, with TRBD2 matching over 8 bases. Per the germline V gene, CDR1 is SGHRS and CDR2 is YFSETQ. This CDR3 region has 15 residues. The V and J ends lost 0 bases and 0 bases, in that order; junction bases with no gene match: 2. The CDR3 sequence: CASSLVSGSSYEQYF. The DNA of the CDR3 is TGCGCCAGCAGCTTGGTGAGCGGGAGCTCCTACGAGCAGTACTTC. The full variable domain, with the rest looked up from reference TRBV5-1 and TRBJ2-7, is KAGVTQTPRYLIKTRGQQVTLSCSPISGHRSVSWYQQTPGQGLQFLFEYFSETQRNKGNFPGRFSGRQFSNSRSEMNVSTLELGDSALYLCASSLVSGSSYEQYFGPGTRLTVT.

On this clone itself: An end of the junction differs from the germline gene, which may be a read error. The genes are TRBV7-9 and TRBJ2-5; D gene ambiguous. CDR3 size: 16 residues. The germline V gene has CDR1 SEHNR and CDR2 FQNEAQ (reference sequence). Written as DNA, the CDR3 is TGTTCCAGCAGCTTAGAATCGGCCCCCTCTAGGGAGACCCAGTACTTC. This translates into CSSSLESAPSRETQYF.

In regard to this clone: Germline and junction disagree at one end, which may indicate a read error. This sample also contains other DNA sequences that code for the same CDR3. This rearrangement joins TRBV12-5 to TRBJ1-2, with 7 nucleotides matching TRBD1. The CDR3 consists of 13 residues. Looked up from germline, CDR1 is LGHNT and CDR2 is FRNRAP. CDR3 sequence: CASGWAGGYGYTF. The CDR3 nucleotides read TGTGCCAGTGGTTGGGCAGGGGGCTATGGCTACACCTTC.

The rearrangement uses TRBV27 and TRBJ2-1; D unresolved. V was clipped by 3 bases and J by 8 bases, with 11 bases between them. CDR1 and CDR2 (germline): MNHEY, SMNVEV (reference sequence). This CDR3 has 13 amino acids. The DNA for the CDR3 is TGTGCCAGCAGTTTTACCAGTTCCCATGAGCAGTTCTTC. The encoded protein is CASSFTSSHEQFF.

The chain carries TRBV6-1 and TRBJ2-7, with 8 positions matching TRBD1. The germline V gene has CDR1 MNHNS and CDR2 SASEGT. CDR3 size: 13 residues. Trimming at V came to 4 bases and at J to 6 bases, leaving 5 bases not matched to a gene. The CDR3 DNA reads TGTGCCAGCAGTGGCCTCGACAGGGGCGAGCAGTACGTC. It translates to CASSGLDRGEQYV.

This chain connects TRBV7-8 to TRBJ2-7; 8 bases align to TRBD2. The germline V gene encodes CDR1 SGHVS and CDR2 FQNEAQ. This CDR3 is built from 15 residues. The J segment lost 7 bases and the V segment lost 5 bases, leaving 13 bases of the junction unmatched. This chain's CDR3 is CASSLGAGGHREQYV. The CDR3 DNA is TGTGCCAGCAGCCTCGGGGCGGGGGGCCATAGGGAGCAGTACGTC.

This clone was detected only a few times. The rearrangement links TRBV28 to TRBJ2-1, with 7 bases that match TRBD1. The CDR3 covers 14 residues. Germline V gene lookup returns CDR1 MDHEN and CDR2 SYDVKM. V lost 5 bases and J lost 8; bases outside the gene matches: 9. This chain's CDR3 is CASSPGQELDEQFF. CDR3 coding DNA: TGTGCCAGCAGTCCTGGACAGGAATTGGATGAGCAGTTCTTC.

The chain carries TRBV2 and TRBJ2-1, with TRBD2 matching 12 bases. Germline trimming cut 3 bases from V and 8 bases from J; bases unmatched to any gene: 8. Germline loops: CDR1 SNHLY, CDR2 FYNNEI. The CDR3 extends over 16 amino acids. In nucleotides, the CDR3 is TGTGCCAGCAGTGAGTCGGGACTAGCGGGTGGGGATGAGCAGTTCTTC. Protein product: CASSESGLAGGDEQFF. Combining the CDR3 with reference TRBV2 and TRBJ2-1 gives the whole variable domain EPEVTQTPSHQVTQMGQEVILRCVPISNHLYFYWYRQILGQKVEFLVSFYNNEISEKSEIFDDQFSVERPDGSNFTLKIRSTKLEDSAMYFCASSESGLAGGDEQFFGPGTRLTVL.

In its sample, this clone was seen a few times. The CDR3 nucleotides read TGCGCCAGCAGCCAGGCGCGCGGGGCTCAACAGCCCCAGCATTTT. It specifies CASSQARGAQQPQHF. V is TRBV4-1 and J is TRBJ1-5, with TRBD1 as a possible D gene (5 bases). Between the trimmed V and J ends, which lost 3 bases and 7 bases, there was a span of 16 bases. The CDR3 has 15 amino acids. CDR1 is MGHRA, CDR2 YSYEKL, per germline.

This clone was counted between two and nine times. The chain employs TRBV5-1 and TRBJ2-7; D is undetermined. The germline CDR1 and CDR2 sequences are SGHRS and YFSETQ. This CDR3 spans 14 amino acids. Trimming removed 2 bases from V and 1 base from J, with 10 bases in between. CDR3 DNA: TGCGCCAGCAGCTTTCGGGTTTCTTCCTACGAGCAGTACTTC. Its protein product is CASSFRVSSYEQYF.

The J gene is TRBJ2-3, the V gene TRBV6-4, with 7 bases lining up with TRBD1. Germline assignment: CDR1 MRHNA and CDR2 SNTAGT. V shed 6 bases and J 2 bases; nucleotides not matched to a gene: 5. This CDR3 spans 14 amino acids. CDR3 residues: CASSPGQPTDTQYF. The CDR3 nucleotides read TGTGCCAGCAGCCCGGGACAGCCCACAGATACGCAGTATTTT.

V and J are TRBV6-5 and TRBJ2-1; maybe TRBD1 (6 bases). V was clipped by 1 base and J by 2 bases, with 12 bases between them. Per the germline V gene, CDR1 is MNHEY and CDR2 is SVGAGI. This CDR3 spans 16 amino acids. CDR3 sequence reads: CASSYLTGLTYNEQFF. In DNA, the CDR3 is TGTGCCAGCAGTTACTTGACAGGCCTCACCTACAATGAGCAGTTCTTC.

This chain connects TRBV6-5 to TRBJ2-3; possible D gene TRBD1, 5 bases. The CDR3 is made up of 16 amino acids. Trimming took 2 bases from V and 4 from J, leaving 16 bases between them. The germline V gene has CDR1 MNHEY and CDR2 SVGAGI. The CDR3 sequence: CASSYGASRNSDTQYF. The CDR3 coding sequence is TGTGCCAGCAGTTACGGGGCCAGTCGGAACTCAGATACGCAGTATTTT.

The chain couples TRBV11-2 to TRBJ2-5; 13 nucleotides agree with TRBD2. This CDR3 is 16 amino acids long. The germline V gene has CDR1 SGHAT and CDR2 FQNNGV. V gave up 5 bases and J gave up 3 bases; unmatched junction bases: 6. CDR3 loop: CASSLVGTSGEETQYF. The CDR3, as DNA: TGTGCCAGCAGCCTCGTAGGGACTAGCGGGGAAGAGACCCAGTACTTC.

This clone turned up a few times. The chain joins TRBV4-1 to TRBJ2-1, with 12 bases matching TRBD2. The CDR3 is made up of 15 amino acids. Germline-derived CDR1 and CDR2 are MGHRA and YSYEKL. The ends lost 3 bases at V and 10 bases at J; junction bases unmatched: 7. The CDR3 nucleotides are TGCGCCAGCAGCCAGAGGACTAGCGGGGCGGGGGAGCAGTTCTTC. Amino acids: CASSQRTSGAGEQFF.

V usage is TRBV28 and J usage is TRBJ1-5; 8 bases map to TRBD1. The ends lost 9 bases at V and 7 bases at J; junction bases unmatched: 8. Looked up from germline, CDR1 is MDHEN and CDR2 is SYDVKM. The CDR3 loop spans 13 amino acids. CDR3 nucleotide sequence: TGTGCCAGTGACAGGGGATATGGCCAGCCCCAGCATTTT. Its translation is CASDRGYGQPQHF.

Worth noting for this clone: At one end, the junction sequence differs from germline, possibly due to a read error. The chain combines TRBV5-1 with TRBJ2-5; no clear D. CDR1 and CDR2 (germline): SGHRS, YFSETQ. The CDR3 length is 13 residues. The CDR3 spells CASSLDYQETRYF. Here the CDR3 DNA reads TGCGCCAGCAGCTTGGACTACCAAGAGACCCGGTACTTC.

The V gene is TRBV13, the J gene TRBJ2-2; D call uncertain. Germline CDR1 and CDR2: PRHDT and FYEKMQ (reference sequence). CDR3 size: 13 residues. Deletions cut 4 bases from V and 9 bases from J, with 12 bases between. CDR3 in amino acids: CASSSVLHRELFF. In nucleotides, the CDR3 is TGTGCCAGCAGCTCGGTTCTCCACCGGGAGCTGTTTTTT. Drawing the rest from reference TRBV13 and TRBJ2-2, the complete variable domain is AAGVIQSPRHLIKEKRETATLKCYPIPRHDTVYWYQQGPGQDPQFLISFYEKMQSDKGSIPDRFSAQQFSDYHSELNMSSLELGDSALYFCASSSVLHRELFFGEGSRLTVL.

The chain carries TRBV7-3 and TRBJ1-6; D might be TRBD1 (5 bases). Germline V gene data show CDR1 as SGHTA and CDR2 as FQGTGA. Deletions cut 2 bases from V and 4 bases from J, with 6 bases between. The CDR3 sequence is 14 residues long. DNA for the CDR3: TGTGCCAGCAGCTTAGGGGGGTATAATTCACCCCTCCACTTT. Its protein is CASSLGGYNSPLHF.

This chain connects TRBV2 to TRBJ1-2; TRBD1 matches 8 bases. The CDR3 runs 13 residues. The V gene's germline CDR1 is SNHLY and CDR2 FYNNEI. J was trimmed by 8 bases and V by 6 bases; bases with no gene match: 8. The CDR3 spells CASRGDRTTGYTF. CDR3 coding DNA: TGTGCCAGCAGGGGGGACAGGACGACCGGCTACACCTTC.

This clone turned up a few times. The rearrangement uses TRBV5-1 and TRBJ1-3, with a possible D match to TRBD1 (5 bases). V was pared by 0 bases and J by 8 bases, with 15 bases between. This CDR3 comprises 15 residues. Germline V gene data show CDR1 as SGHRS and CDR2 as YFSETQ. CDR3 amino acids: CASSLGQGVRDTIYF. CDR3 in DNA: TGCGCCAGCAGCTTGGGCCAGGGTGTTAGAGACACCATATATTTT.

The V call is TRBV5-1, the J call TRBJ2-2; no firm D call. Germline CDR1 and CDR2: SGHRS and YFSETQ. The CDR3 extends over 13 amino acids. Trimming shortened V by 3 bases and J by 6 bases, and 9 bases separated the two germline ends. The CDR3 DNA reads as TGCGCCAGCAGCTATGTTAGCCCCGGGGAGCTGTTTTTT. Encoded protein: CASSYVSPGELFF.

Notes on this clone: The junction does not match germline at one end; this may be a read error. The same CDR3 is also encoded by other DNA sequences in this sample. The CDR3 here is CASSQQGRNTEVFF. As DNA, the CDR3 is TGTGCCAGCAGTCAACAGGGCCGGAACACTGAAGTTTTCTTT. The chain links TRBV7-3 to TRBJ1-1; possible D gene TRBD1, 6 bases. The CDR3 runs 14 residues. Germline V lookup: CDR1 SGHTA, CDR2 FQGTGA.